These 18 T cell receptor beta chains share one sample of origin, sequenced in a study of OX40 agonist ivuxolimab in advanced cancers. Profiling relied on immunoSEQ multiplex PCR, and the TCRdb table lists in-frame clones only, not all of them. The data contain around 100,000 clones, 80% to 95% of them singletons. Sequencing used CD4+ or CD8+ T cells sorted from blood, obtained in a trial of the OX40 agonist ivuxolimab. These receptors came from an adult with an advanced solid tumor such as melanoma, head and neck, liver or kidney cancer.

The chain has TRBV19 and TRBJ2-2; a possible D gene is TRBD1 (5 bases). Trimming stripped 9 bases from V and 6 bases from J, with 11 bases between. There are 12 residues in the CDR3. Germline loops: CDR1 LNHDA, CDR2 SQIVND (reference sequence). CDR3 bases: TGTGCCAGCACAAGACAGCCCGGGGAGCTGTTTTTT. This translates into CASTRQPGELFF.

The rearrangement joins TRBV5-1 to TRBJ1-1, with D possibly matching TRBD1 (5 bases). V gave up 1 base and J gave up 2 bases, with 9 bases separating them. The CDR3 is made up of 14 amino acids. Germline CDR1 and CDR2: SGHRS and YFSETQ. The CDR3 nucleotides read TGCGCCAGCAGCTTGTATACAGGAAACACTGAAGCTTTCTTT. Its protein product is CASSLYTGNTEAFF.

The chain employs TRBV7-9 and TRBJ2-5, with TRBD1 identical over 11 bases. The CDR3 is 14 amino acids. Germline-derived CDR1 and CDR2 are SEHNR and FQNEAQ (reference sequence). The J segment lost 1 base and the V segment lost 8 bases, leaving 3 bases of the junction unmatched. The CDR3 region has the DNA TGTGCCAGCTTCGGGACAGGGGGCCAAGAGACCCAGTACTTC. Protein sequence: CASFGTGGQETQYF.

The chain has TRBV28 and TRBJ2-3, with 7 nucleotides matching TRBD2. After removal of 4 bases from V and 3 bases from J, the junction contained 4 bases not matched to a gene. The CDR3 totals 14 residues. CDR1 and CDR2 (germline): MDHEN, SYDVKM. The CDR3 DNA sequence: TGTGCCAGCAGTTCCCTGGGGGGGACAGATACGCAGTATTTT. It encodes CASSSLGGTDTQYF.

This sequence joins TRBV6-1 and TRBJ2-4; the D gene could be TRBD1 or TRBD2 (6 bases each). The germline CDR1 and CDR2 sequences are MNHNS and SASEGT. The V end lost 11 bases, the J end lost 10 bases, and 21 bases lay between the germline ends. CDR3 size: 13 residues. CDR3 coding DNA: TGTGCCGCCAGTGGGTGGGGGGCCGATATTCAGTACTTC. Its translation: CAASGWGADIQYF.

This chain uses TRBV19 with TRBJ1-3; no clear D. Trimming took off 3 bases at V and 0 bases at J, with 9 bases between the two ends. The CDR3 sequence is 15 residues long. Germline values: CDR1 LNHDA, CDR2 SQIVND (reference sequence). This chain's CDR3 is CASSIQALSGNTIYF. The CDR3 region has the DNA TGTGCCAGTAGTATTCAGGCACTCTCTGGAAACACCATATATTTT.

This clone was counted between two and nine times. V gene TRBV6-6 combines with J gene TRBJ1-1; D is perhaps TRBD1 (6 bases). The germline V gene has CDR1 MNHNY and CDR2 SVGAGI (reference sequence). The CDR3 runs to 13 residues. V lost 6 bases to trimming and J lost 5 bases, with 13 bases between them. CDR3 in amino acids: CASSQGGRTEAFF. The CDR3 region has the DNA TGTGCCAGCAGCCAAGGGGGAAGGACTGAAGCTTTCTTT.

The J gene is TRBJ2-2, the V gene TRBV25-1; 9 nucleotides agree with TRBD2. CDR3 length: 18 residues. Germline loops: CDR1 MGHDK, CDR2 SYGVNS. Trimming at V came to 5 bases and at J to 0 bases, leaving 10 bases not matched to a gene. The CDR3 region is CASSRPSGTPANTGELFF. The CDR3 DNA sequence: TGTGCCAGCAGTCGCCCTAGCGGGACACCGGCGAACACCGGGGAGCTGTTTTTT.

The chain couples TRBV4-3 to TRBJ2-2, with a tentative D call TRBD2 (5 bases). This CDR3 has 16 residues. V lost 4 bases and J 0 bases, leaving 12 bases between the germline ends. The germline CDR1 and CDR2 sequences are LGHNA and YSLEER. This CDR3 is CASSPRAGANTGELFF. CDR3 in DNA: TGCGCCAGCAGCCCCCGGGCGGGTGCGAACACCGGGGAGCTGTTTTTT.

This rearrangement joins TRBV6-6 to TRBJ1-4; a possible D gene is TRBD1 (6 bases). The CDR3 spans 14 residues. V was clipped by 6 bases and J by 1 base, with 9 bases between them. Germline V lookup: CDR1 MNHNY, CDR2 SVGAGI (reference sequence). This CDR3 reads CASRSGVTNEKLFF. CDR3 bases: TGTGCCAGCAGGTCAGGGGTAACTAATGAAAAACTGTTTTTT.

This clone was seen a single time. The chain carries TRBV15 and TRBJ2-7, with a possible D match to TRBD2 (5 bases). Germline V gives CDR1 LNHNV, CDR2 YYDKDF (reference sequence). The CDR3 has 14 residues. Trimming took off 0 bases at V and 3 bases at J, with 9 bases between the two ends. The CDR3 region has the DNA TGTGCCACCAGCAGAGATCCGGGGAACTACGAGCAGTACTTC. Its protein product is CATSRDPGNYEQYF.

The chain joins TRBV9 to TRBJ2-2; D perhaps matches TRBD2 (5 bases). Germline V lookup: CDR1 SGDLS, CDR2 YYNGEE. CDR3 length: 14 residues. V was trimmed by 0 bases and J by 5 bases, leaving 8 bases between them. This CDR3 is CASSVGLYTGELFF. In DNA, the CDR3 is TGTGCCAGCAGCGTAGGACTATATACCGGGGAGCTGTTTTTT.

This chain connects TRBV7-2 to TRBJ2-5; TRBD1 agrees at 8 bases. The CDR3 is 15 amino acids. The V gene end was trimmed by 2 bases and the J gene end by 2 bases; junction bases not matched to a gene: 4. The germline V gene encodes CDR1 SGHTA and CDR2 FQGNSA. CDR3 protein: CASSLRQGIQETQYF. In DNA form, the CDR3 reads TGTGCCAGCAGCTTACGACAGGGGATACAAGAGACCCAGTACTTC.

V gene TRBV7-2 combines with J gene TRBJ1-5; D uncertain. The ends were cut back, 1 base at V and 4 bases at J, with 11 bases in the middle. The CDR3 covers 15 residues. Germline V gene lookup returns CDR1 SGHTA and CDR2 FQGNSA. The DNA of the CDR3 is TGTGCCAGCAGCTTAGATCCCCCGCCGAATCAGCCCCAGCATTTT. This sequence encodes CASSLDPPPNQPQHF.

The gene calls are TRBV7-3 and TRBJ1-1, with D perhaps matching TRBD1 (5 bases). CDR3 length: 14 amino acids. Between the trimmed V and J ends, which lost 4 bases and 1 base, there was a span of 10 bases. Per germline, CDR1 SGHTA and CDR2 FQGTGA. The CDR3 coding sequence is TGTGCCAGCAGCTCGGGACCGCGGAACACTGAAGCTTTCTTT. Translated, it gives CASSSGPRNTEAFF.

The V gene is TRBV29-1, the J gene TRBJ1-3; tentatively, D is TRBD1 (5 bases). Germline V lookup: CDR1 SQVTM, CDR2 ANQGSEA. Trimming removed 4 bases from V and 5 bases from J, with 6 bases in between. The CDR3 spans 11 residues. Here the CDR3 DNA reads TGCAGCGTTGGACAGAGAAACACCATATATTTT. Encoded protein: CSVGQRNTIYF.

V is TRBV30 and J is TRBJ2-5; possible D gene TRBD2, 6 bases. The CDR3 loop spans 14 amino acids. Germline assignment: CDR1 GTSNPN and CDR2 SVGIG (reference sequence). With 2 bases removed from V and 4 bases from J, the gap between germline ends came to 14 bases. The DNA for the CDR3 is TGTGCCTGGAGTCCCGGGTCGGGAGTAGAGACCCAGTACTTC. It yields the protein CAWSPGSGVETQYF.

This chain connects TRBV2 to TRBJ2-1; a weak D match, TRBD2 (5 bases). Trimming stripped 6 bases from V and 3 bases from J, with 18 bases between. The CDR3 is 16 residues long. CDR1 and CDR2 from the germline V gene are SNHLY and FYNNEI. The CDR3 DNA reads as TGTGCCAGCAGGGCCGGCTGGCGGGCTTTCTACAATGAGCAGTTCTTC. Translation gives CASRAGWRAFYNEQFF. The variable domain in full, completed from reference TRBV2 and TRBJ2-1, reads EPEVTQTPSHQVTQMGQEVILRCVPISNHLYFYWYRQILGQKVEFLVSFYNNEISEKSEIFDDQFSVERPDGSNFTLKIRSTKLEDSAMYFCASRAGWRAFYNEQFFGPGTRLTVL.